What follows describes a single T cell receptor (beta chain). Its antigen is not known. Germline-derived CDR1 and CDR2 are SGHVS and FNYEAQ. The CDR3 sequence is 15 residues long. The data are from a study of OX40 agonist ivuxolimab in advanced cancers. General study findings and limits: CD4+ T cells averaged fewer expanded clones than CD8+ T cells.

Sequencing was performed with immunoSEQ multiplex PCR; in TCRdb, only in-frame clones are kept and a portion is missing. The sample holds 70,000 to 100,000 clones, under 90% seen once. The receptor was derived from an adult with an advanced solid tumor such as melanoma, head and neck, liver or kidney cancer. The sample here was CD4+ or CD8+ T cells sorted from blood, taken in a trial of the OX40 agonist ivuxolimab. V is TRBV7-6 and J is TRBJ2-5; 9 bases are a match to TRBD2. Matching the DNA end better, TRBJ2-7 makes the J call doubtful. CDR3 bases: TGTGCCAGCAGCTTAGAGGCGGGGGGGATCAACGAGCAGTACTTC. It codes for CASSLEAGGINEQYF.